The 20 T cell receptor beta chains below all came from one sample that was sequenced in a study of blood T cells in healthy people across ages. Next came a second PCR, run for roughly 6 to 11 cycles, which used a sample-barcoded 5' primer along with a J-beta primer mix. MiXCR, run by TCRdb on the 5' RACE reads, gives a single entry per CDR3 protein. The data hold around 1.5 million distinct CDR3 sequences, with approximately 42% observed a single time. The specimen was blood. The receptors originated from a woman between 18 and 29 years old in good health.

This clonotype was counted a few times. V and J are TRBV5-1 and TRBJ1-5; D is unclear. Deletions cut 0 bases from V and 6 bases from J, with 10 bases between. This CDR3 has 14 amino acids. Germline CDR1 reads SGHRS; CDR2 reads YFSETQ. The CDR3 DNA sequence: TGCGCCAGCAGCTTGGACGGGTCGGGTCAGCCCCAGCATTTT. This codes for CASSLDGSGQPQHF.

This chain links TRBV5-1 with TRBJ1-1; D unclear. The CDR3 consists of 15 residues. CDR1 is SGHRS and CDR2 is YFSETQ in the germline V gene. Trimming left V 0 bases short and J 0 bases short, with 9 bases between. CDR3 in amino acids: CASSLGADVNTEAFF. CDR3 in DNA: TGCGCCAGCAGCTTGGGGGCGGACGTGAACACTGAAGCTTTCTTT. The variable domain in full, with the rest retrieved from reference TRBV5-1 and TRBJ1-1, is KAGVTQTPRYLIKTRGQQVTLSCSPISGHRSVSWYQQTPGQGLQFLFEYFSETQRNKGNFPGRFSGRQFSNSRSEMNVSTLELGDSALYLCASSLGADVNTEAFFGQGTRLTVV.

V usage is TRBV4-2 and J usage is TRBJ2-4, with 10 bases that match TRBD2. V shed 0 bases and J 1 base; nucleotides not matched to a gene: 12. CDR3 length: 20 residues. Germline values: CDR1 LGHNA, CDR2 YNFKEQ. The CDR3 bases are TGTGCCAGCAGCCAAGAACGTCTAGCGGGAGTTAAGGGGGCCAAAAACATTCAGTACTTC. It encodes CASSQERLAGVKGAKNIQYF.

The rearrangement joins TRBV15 to TRBJ1-5, with 9 bases lining up with TRBD1. The V and J ends lost 5 bases and 9 bases, in that order; junction bases with no gene match: 14. Germline V gene sequence: CDR1 LNHNV, CDR2 YYDKDF (reference sequence). This CDR3 comprises 16 residues. DNA of the CDR3: TGTGCCACCAGCTTATACCCATCGGGACAGGGTCCGCCCCAGCATTTT. Protein product: CATSLYPSGQGPPQHF. Variable domain in full (rest from reference TRBV15 and TRBJ1-5): DAMVIQNPRYQVTQFGKPVTLSCSQTLNHNVMYWYQQKSSQAPKLLFHYYDKDFNNEADTPDNFQSRRPNTSFCFLDIRSPGLGDTAMYLCATSLYPSGQGPPQHFGDGTRLSIL.

The rearrangement uses TRBV12-3 or TRBV12-4 and TRBJ1-4, with 7 bases identical to TRBD1. There are 15 residues in the CDR3. Trimming at V came to 4 bases and at J to 8 bases, leaving 10 bases not matched to a gene. The CDR3, as DNA: TGTGCCAGCAGTTCGCCGACAGGGATGAGAGAAAAACTGTTTTTT. It yields the protein CASSSPTGMREKLFF.

The DNA for the CDR3 is TGTGCCAGCAGTGCAAGTGCCCTCGACAGGGCGGATAATTCACCCCTCCACTTT. It specifies CASSASALDRADNSPLHF. This chain joins TRBV6-1 and TRBJ1-6, with TRBD1 matching over 7 bases. Trimming at V came to 4 bases and at J to 5 bases, leaving 14 bases not matched to a gene. The V gene's germline CDR1 is MNHNS and CDR2 SASEGT. CDR3 length: 18 residues.

This clonotype appeared many times. The chain couples TRBV20-1 to TRBJ2-7, with 10 nucleotides matching TRBD1. The J segment lost 5 bases and the V segment lost 0 bases, leaving 7 bases of the junction unmatched. In germline, CDR1 is DFQATT, CDR2 SNEGSKA (reference sequence). This CDR3 has 15 residues. The chain's CDR3 is CSARDPGQGYHEQYF. The CDR3 DNA follows: TGCAGTGCTAGAGATCCGGGACAGGGGTACCACGAGCAGTACTTC.

The chain has TRBV27 and TRBJ2-4, with 7 bases aligning to TRBD2. The DNA end is more similar to TRBJ2-7, so the J call may be wrong. The CDR3 spans 17 residues. Germline V gene data show CDR1 as MNHEY and CDR2 as SMNVEV (reference sequence). CDR3 nucleotides: TGTGCCAGCAGTCCCGGTCCTGCGGGACTACAACGGGGCGAGCAGTACTTC. Translated, it gives CASSPGPAGLQRGEQYF.

The chain has TRBV12-5 and TRBJ2-7; D not certain. The V gene's germline CDR1 is LGHNT and CDR2 FRNRAP. The CDR3 is made up of 14 amino acids. V was cut by 1 base and J by 1 base, with 8 bases left in between. The chain's CDR3 is CASGLDPGSYEQYF. CDR3 in DNA: TGTGCTAGTGGTTTGGACCCCGGGTCCTACGAGCAGTACTTC.

J is TRBJ2-3 and V is TRBV20-1, with TRBD2 matching over 8 bases. J gave up 4 bases and V 4 bases, and 10 bases lay outside the gene matches. Germline CDR1 and CDR2: DFQATT and SNEGSKA (reference sequence). The CDR3 loop spans 15 amino acids. For the CDR3, the DNA is TGCAGTGCTATTTCCAGCGGGAGCCGCTCAGATACGCAGTATTTT. Translation gives CSAISSGSRSDTQYF.

The chain employs TRBV9 and TRBJ2-2, with a possible D match to TRBD2 (6 bases). This CDR3 has 15 residues. CDR1 is SGDLS, CDR2 YYNGEE, per germline. V lost 3 bases and J 0 bases, leaving 9 bases between the germline ends. Here the CDR3 reads CASSARDSNTGELFF. CDR3 in DNA: TGTGCCAGCAGCGCCCGGGACTCGAACACCGGGGAGCTGTTTTTT.

CDR3: CSVRTVHTDTQYF. CDR3 DNA: TGCAGCGTTAGGACAGTACACACAGATACGCAGTATTTT. The genes are TRBV29-1 and TRBJ2-3; TRBD1 might be the D (6 bases). Germline loops: CDR1 SQVTM, CDR2 ANQGSEA. The CDR3 runs 13 residues. Trimming left V 5 bases short and J 2 bases short, with 11 bases between.

CDR3 nucleotide sequence: TGCAGTGCTAGAGAACGGACTAGCGGGATAAGGAATGAGCAGTTCTTC. Translation: CSARERTSGIRNEQFF. The chain combines TRBV20-1 with TRBJ2-1; 12 nucleotides align to TRBD2. The CDR3 extends over 16 amino acids. Trimming removed 0 bases from V and 7 bases from J; junction bases left unmatched: 7. CDR1 and CDR2 (germline): DFQATT, SNEGSKA (reference sequence).

This clonotype was seen repeatedly, ten times or more. The rearrangement joins TRBV20-1 to TRBJ2-7; no reliable D call. CDR3 size: 11 residues. Trimming removed 3 bases at V and 2 bases at J, with 5 bases between. CDR1 is DFQATT and CDR2 is SNEGSKA in the germline V gene (reference sequence). CDR3: CSARGTYEQYF. CDR3 in DNA: TGCAGTGCTAGGGGGACCTACGAGCAGTACTTC.

The sample holds many counts of this clonotype. The J gene is TRBJ2-3, the V gene TRBV12-3 or TRBV12-4; 8 positions match TRBD1. The V segment lost 5 bases and the J segment 7 bases; nucleotides outside the gene matches: 5. The CDR3 covers 13 residues. This CDR3 is CASSGQGPYTQYF. The CDR3 DNA is TGTGCCAGCAGTGGACAGGGCCCATATACGCAGTATTTT.

The rearrangement links TRBV20-1 to TRBJ2-1; the D is unclear. Looked up from germline, CDR1 is DFQATT and CDR2 is SNEGSKA (reference sequence). The V gene lost 7 bases and the J gene lost 0 bases, with 13 bases spanning the gap. The CDR3 loop spans 14 amino acids. The CDR3 DNA sequence: TGCAGTGGGTTAGGGTTAGACTCCTACAATGAGCAGTTCTTC. It yields the protein CSGLGLDSYNEQFF.

This clonotype showed up just a few times. This rearrangement joins TRBV6-1 to TRBJ2-1; 7 positions match TRBD1. There are 14 residues in the CDR3. CDR1 and CDR2 from the germline V gene are MNHNS and SASEGT. V trimming: 6 bases; J trimming: 8 bases; junction bases outside the gene matches: 10. The CDR3 spells CASRSRDSAYEQFF. CDR3 sequence (DNA): TGTGCCAGCAGATCCCGGGACAGCGCGTATGAGCAGTTCTTC.

In this sample, this clonotype turned up a few times. The chain uses TRBV20-1 and TRBJ2-7; TRBD2 matches at 9 bases. Trimming cost V 0 bases and J 5 bases; bases outside gene matches: 8. CDR3 size: 15 residues. CDR1 DFQATT and CDR2 SNEGSKA come from the germline V gene (reference sequence). The CDR3 region is CSARDLSGGIDEQYF. In DNA, the CDR3 is TGCAGTGCTAGAGATTTGAGCGGGGGGATCGACGAGCAGTACTTC.

The chain joins TRBV7-7 to TRBJ2-7; 14 bases map to TRBD2. CDR1 is SSHAT, CDR2 FNYEAQ, per germline (reference sequence). This CDR3 contains 16 residues. The CDR3 spells CVTPGLAGVVIYEQYF. The CDR3 DNA follows: TGTGTAACACCGGGACTAGCGGGAGTGGTTATCTACGAGCAGTACTTC.

This rearrangement joins TRBV20-1 to TRBJ2-7; 12 bases align to TRBD2. Germline CDR1 is DFQATT and CDR2 is SNEGSKA (reference sequence). The length of the CDR3 is 17 residues. J lost 0 bases, V lost 5 bases, and 11 bases had no gene match. The CDR3 sequence: CSAWTGTSGSPSYEQYF. The CDR3 DNA reads as TGCAGTGCTTGGACAGGGACTAGCGGGTCCCCCTCCTACGAGCAGTACTTC.